These T cell receptor beta chains were read from a single sample in a study of blood T cell repertoires in COVID-19. Produced via immunoSEQ multiplex PCR; TCRdb's table is partial and in-frame only. This sample has roughly 300,000 clones, with roughly 88% found just once. The sample consisted of PBMCs or T cells enriched from blood (not recorded which). Receptors were obtained from a middle-aged woman with acute COVID-19. Both conserved end residues are part of each CDR3. Each record gives: D gene, J gene, V gene, clone size, CDR3 DNA, CDR3 protein. D genes are given only for firm matches. For some rows the clone size is stated as once, few or many, or as a class when expanded; others skip it.

- | TRBJ2-5 | TRBV4-2 | - | TGTGCCAGCAGCCAGTCCGACAGGGAGGCCAAGACCCAGTACTTC | CASSQSDREAKTQYF
- | TRBJ1-2 | TRBV28 | - | TGTGCCAGCAGTTACCGGGGGGCGGGGACCTTC | CASSYRGAGTF
TRBD1 | TRBJ1-2 | TRBV6-5 | - | TGTGCCAGCAGCCCCCTGGGGGACAGGACCTCTAGCACCTTC | CASSPLGDRTSSTF
- | TRBJ1-1 | TRBV2 | - | TGTGCCAGCAGCTCAAACCGGGGAGGGGAGGGAGCTTTCTTT | CASSSNRGGEGAFF
- | TRBJ1-1 | TRBV21-1 | - | TGTGCCAGCAGCAATCCCGGGTGTTACACTGAAGCTTTCTTT | CASSNPGCYTEAFF
- | TRBJ2-3 | TRBV18 | - | TGTGCCAGCTCACCCTTGCACGGGGGAACAACGCAGTATTTT | CASSPLHGGTTQYF
- | TRBJ2-7 | TRBV5-6 | once | TGTGCCAGCAGCTTCTTTGGCCGGAGGGGGCAGTACTTC | CASSFFGRRGQYF
- | TRBJ1-3 | TRBV5-8 | once | TGTGCCAGCAGCTTGGTGGTAGGGAGTGGAAACACCATATATTTT | CASSLVVGSGNTIYF
- | TRBJ2-3 | TRBV7-2 | - | TGTGCCAGCAGCCACGGACAGCCATCTAGCACAGATACGCAGTATTTT | CASSHGQPSSTDTQYF
TRBD1 | TRBJ1-1 | TRBV18 | - | TGTGCCAGCTCACCCGGGACAGGGAACACTGAAGCTTTCTTT | CASSPGTGNTEAFF
- | TRBJ1-5 | TRBV7-4 | - | TGTGCCAGCAGCCAATATGAGGTCTTCGGGAATCAGCCCCAGCATTTT | CASSQYEVFGNQPQHF
- | TRBJ2-3 | TRBV19 | - | TGTGCCAGTAGTATGCCAGGGCTGGGGACAGATACGCAGTATTTT | CASSMPGLGTDTQYF
TRBD2 | TRBJ2-7 | TRBV5-4 | - | TGTGCCAGCAGCCCCGGACTAGCGGGAGTAGACGAGCAGTACTTC | CASSPGLAGVDEQYF
- | TRBJ1-2 | TRBV19 | - | TGTGCCAGTAGTATAGGTCCAGTGGGGGGGATTGGTGGCTACACCTTC | CASSIGPVGGIGGYTF
TRBD1 | TRBJ1-1 | TRBV18 | - | TGTGCCAGCTCACCACGGGAGATACAGGGGGTGAACACTGAAGCTTTCTTT | CASSPREIQGVNTEAFF
TRBD1 | TRBJ1-6 | TRBV2 | - | TGTGCCAGCACTCCCCGGACAGGGATCTCCTCACCCCTCCACTTT | CASTPRTGISSPLHF
- | TRBJ1-2 | TRBV3-1/TRBV3-2 | - | TGTGCCAGCAGCCATCTTAAACGGGGTGGCTACACCTTC | CASSHLKRGGYTF
- | TRBJ1-1 | TRBV21-1 | - | TGTGCCAGCAGCAAAACTCTTGGACACAACACTGAAGCTTTCTTT | CASSKTLGHNTEAFF
- | TRBJ1-2 | TRBV15 | - | TGTGCCACCAGCTTCGCAGGGGCGAAAGGCTACACCTTC | CATSFAGAKGYTF
TRBD2 | TRBJ2-1 | TRBV11-3 | - | TGTGCCAGCAGCGGGGGACTAGCGGGAAACAATGAGCAGTTCTTC | CASSGGLAGNNEQFF
- | TRBJ2-5 | TRBV6-4 | - | TGTGCCAGCACCTCGACTAAACAAGAGACCCAGTACTTC | CASTSTKQETQYF
TRBD2 | TRBJ2-7 | TRBV18 | - | TGTGCCAGCTCACCACCGGGGCTAGCGGGGATAAGCTCCTACGAGCAGTACTTC | CASSPPGLAGISSYEQYF
TRBD2 | TRBJ2-1 | TRBV7-8 | - | TGTGCCAGCAGCTTGGGACTAGCGGGGGATGGCAATGAGCAGTTCTTC | CASSLGLAGDGNEQFF